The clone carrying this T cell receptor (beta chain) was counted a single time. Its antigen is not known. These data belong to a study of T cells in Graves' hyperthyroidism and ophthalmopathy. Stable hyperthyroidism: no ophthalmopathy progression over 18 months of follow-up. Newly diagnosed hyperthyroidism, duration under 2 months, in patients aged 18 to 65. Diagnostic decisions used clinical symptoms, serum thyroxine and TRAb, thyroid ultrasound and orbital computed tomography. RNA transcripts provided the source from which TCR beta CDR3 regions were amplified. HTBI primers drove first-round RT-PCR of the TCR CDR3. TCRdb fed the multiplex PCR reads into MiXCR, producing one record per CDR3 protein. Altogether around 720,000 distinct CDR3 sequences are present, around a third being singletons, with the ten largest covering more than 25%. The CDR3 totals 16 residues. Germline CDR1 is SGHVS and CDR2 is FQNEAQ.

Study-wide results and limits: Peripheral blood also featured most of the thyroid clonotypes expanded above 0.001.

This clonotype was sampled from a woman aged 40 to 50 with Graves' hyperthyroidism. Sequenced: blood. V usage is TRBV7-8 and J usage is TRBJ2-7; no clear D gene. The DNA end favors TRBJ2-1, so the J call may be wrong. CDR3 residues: CASSQQSHGSYNEQFF. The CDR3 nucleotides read TGTGCCAGCAGTCAACAATCGCACGGCTCCTACAATGAGCAGTTCTTC.